Presented here are 3 T cell receptor beta chains from one specimen sequenced in a study of tumor-infiltrating lymphocytes in glioblastoma multiforme. Multiple V-beta primers and a C-beta primer amplified TCRB from RNA. One entry per CDR3 protein, called by TCRdb with MiXCR from the multiplex PCR reads. Of 20,000 or so distinct CDR3 sequences listed, about two thirds were seen once; the top ten hold approximately 18%. The sample was peripheral blood. These receptors originate from a male donor with glioblastoma.

For this clonotype: The CDR3 end shows no conserved phenylalanine or tryptophan, and so a read error is likely. The J gene is TRBJ2-7, the V gene TRBV20-1; D perhaps matches TRBD1 (6 bases). V was cut by 6 bases and J by 7 bases, with 19 bases left in between. This CDR3 contains 13 residues. The germline V gene has CDR1 DFQATT and CDR2 SNEGSKA (reference sequence). CDR3: CSARGGDLNEQYL. In nucleotides, the CDR3 is TGCAGTGCCCGAGGGGGAGATTTGAATGAGCAGTACCTC.

This clonotype was observed once. Mismatch with germline at one junction end may stem from a read error. This chain joins TRBV12-3 or TRBV12-4 and TRBJ2-3; unclear D gene. The CDR3 extends over 12 amino acids. The CDR3 DNA is TGTGCCGGCAGTTTGGCCACAGATACGCAGTATTTT. Translating it yields CAGSLATDTQYF.

The V gene is TRBV11-1, the J gene TRBJ2-1; 12 positions match TRBD2. Per the germline V gene, CDR1 is SGHAT and CDR2 is FQDESV (reference sequence). The junction had 6 bases not matched to a gene; V was cut back by 3 bases and J by 9 bases. This CDR3 contains 15 residues. In nucleotides, the CDR3 is TGTGCCAGCAGCTTGCTAGCGGGAGGGAGGTGTGAGCAGTTCTTC. Protein product: CASSLLAGGRCEQFF.